The rows below give T cell receptor beta chains drawn from one sample of a study of cytomegalovirus exposure and HLA in healthy donors. Libraries were prepared by immunoSEQ multiplex PCR; TCRdb keeps only in-frame clonotypes and omits some of them. The sample shows approximately 160,000 clones, around 65% of them seen only once. The sequenced sample consisted of PBMCs. These receptors all come from a woman between 35 and 50 years old in good health and CMV-seropositive. The CDR3 runs from the conserved cysteine through the conserved F or W. Each record gives: V gene, D gene, J gene, CDR3 protein. D genes are given only for firm matches.

V gene: TRBV18; D gene: TRBD2; J gene: TRBJ2-1; CDR3 protein: CASSPGTSGRARYNEQFF
V gene: TRBV4-3; D gene: NA; J gene: TRBJ1-1; CDR3 protein: CASSQLLGAREAFF
V gene: TRBV28; D gene: NA; J gene: TRBJ1-3; CDR3 protein: CASSPPRGGLRNTIYF
V gene: TRBV28; D gene: NA; J gene: TRBJ1-5; CDR3 protein: CASSSPLYEQPQHF
V gene: TRBV9; D gene: TRBD1; J gene: TRBJ2-7; CDR3 protein: CASSVAGQGSEQYF
V gene: TRBV5-1; D gene: NA; J gene: TRBJ2-5; CDR3 protein: CASSFNVETQYF
V gene: TRBV18; D gene: TRBD1; J gene: TRBJ1-5; CDR3 protein: CASSPRDRTTQPQHF
V gene: TRBV5-1; D gene: TRBD1; J gene: TRBJ1-1; CDR3 protein: CASSLDRGTEAFF
V gene: TRBV5-1; D gene: TRBD2; J gene: TRBJ2-2; CDR3 protein: CASSLDERGSYTGELFF
V gene: TRBV27; D gene: NA; J gene: TRBJ1-3; CDR3 protein: CASSISVTPGESSGNTIYF
V gene: TRBV4-3; D gene: NA; J gene: TRBJ1-1; CDR3 protein: CASSQVMSGGPAFF
V gene: TRBV28; D gene: NA; J gene: TRBJ1-1; CDR3 protein: CVTVGQTNTEAFF
V gene: TRBV19; D gene: TRBD2; J gene: TRBJ2-7; CDR3 protein: CASSITLADNYEQYF